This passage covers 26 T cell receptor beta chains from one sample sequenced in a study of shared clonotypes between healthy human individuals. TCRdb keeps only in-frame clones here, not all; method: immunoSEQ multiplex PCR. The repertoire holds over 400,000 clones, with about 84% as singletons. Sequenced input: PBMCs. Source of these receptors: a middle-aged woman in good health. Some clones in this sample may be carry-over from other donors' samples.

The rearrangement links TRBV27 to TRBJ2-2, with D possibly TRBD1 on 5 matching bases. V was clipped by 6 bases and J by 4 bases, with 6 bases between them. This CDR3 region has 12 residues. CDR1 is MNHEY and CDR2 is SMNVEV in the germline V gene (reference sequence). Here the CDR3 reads CASRGPTGELFF. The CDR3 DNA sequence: TGTGCCAGCAGGGGGCCCACCGGGGAGCTGTTTTTT.

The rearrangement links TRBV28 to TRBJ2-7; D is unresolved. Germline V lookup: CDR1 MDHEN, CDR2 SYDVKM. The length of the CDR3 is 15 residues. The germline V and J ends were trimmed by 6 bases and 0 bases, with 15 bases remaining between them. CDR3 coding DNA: TGTGCCAGCAGCCTACCCCGGACGGTCTCCTACGAGCAGTACTTC. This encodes CASSLPRTVSYEQYF. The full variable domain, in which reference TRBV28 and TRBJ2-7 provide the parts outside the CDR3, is DVKVTQSSRYLVKRTGEKVFLECVQDMDHENMFWYRQDPGLGLRLIYFSYDVKMKEKGDIPEGYSVSREKKERFSLILESASTNQTSMYLCASSLPRTVSYEQYFGPGTRLTVT.

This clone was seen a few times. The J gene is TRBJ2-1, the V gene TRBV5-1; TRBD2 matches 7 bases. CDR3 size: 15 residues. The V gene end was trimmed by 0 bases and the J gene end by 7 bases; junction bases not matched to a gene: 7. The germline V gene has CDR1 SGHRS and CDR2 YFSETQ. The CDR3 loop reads CASSLDLADWNEQFF. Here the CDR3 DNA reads TGCGCCAGCAGCTTGGACCTAGCGGACTGGAATGAGCAGTTCTTC.

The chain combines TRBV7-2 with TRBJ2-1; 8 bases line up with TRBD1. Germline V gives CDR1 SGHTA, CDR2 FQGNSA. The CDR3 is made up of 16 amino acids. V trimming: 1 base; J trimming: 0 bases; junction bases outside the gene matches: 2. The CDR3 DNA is TGTGCCAGCAGCTTAGAGGGGACAGGCTCCTACAATGAGCAGTTCTTC. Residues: CASSLEGTGSYNEQFF.

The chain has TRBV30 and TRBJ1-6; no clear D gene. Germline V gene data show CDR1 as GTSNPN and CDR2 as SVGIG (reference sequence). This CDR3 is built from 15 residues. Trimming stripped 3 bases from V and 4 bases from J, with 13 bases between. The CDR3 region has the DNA TGTGCCTGGAGAGTCCAGTGGGAATATAATTCACCCCTCCACTTT. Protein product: CAWRVQWEYNSPLHF.

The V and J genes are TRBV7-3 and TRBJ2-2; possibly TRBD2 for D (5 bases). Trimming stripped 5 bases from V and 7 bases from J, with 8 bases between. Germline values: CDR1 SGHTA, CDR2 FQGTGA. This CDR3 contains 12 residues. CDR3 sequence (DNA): TGTGCCAGCAGCCTCCGGGGCGGGGAGCTGTTTTTT. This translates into CASSLRGGELFF.

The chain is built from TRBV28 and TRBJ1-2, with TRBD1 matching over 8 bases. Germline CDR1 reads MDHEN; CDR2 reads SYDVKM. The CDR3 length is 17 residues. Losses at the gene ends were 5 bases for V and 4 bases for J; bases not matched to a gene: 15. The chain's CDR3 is CASSMDRVRLLGYGYTF. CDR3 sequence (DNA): TGTGCCAGCAGTATGGACAGGGTGCGCCTCCTGGGCTATGGCTACACCTTC.

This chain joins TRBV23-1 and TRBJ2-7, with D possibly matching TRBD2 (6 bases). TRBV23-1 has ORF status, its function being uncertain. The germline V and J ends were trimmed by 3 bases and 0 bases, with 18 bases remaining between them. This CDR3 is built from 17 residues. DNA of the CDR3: TGCGCCAGCAGTCAGGGTAGCGGAGGACCTAGCTCCTACGAGCAGTACTTC. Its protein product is CASSQGSGGPSSYEQYF.

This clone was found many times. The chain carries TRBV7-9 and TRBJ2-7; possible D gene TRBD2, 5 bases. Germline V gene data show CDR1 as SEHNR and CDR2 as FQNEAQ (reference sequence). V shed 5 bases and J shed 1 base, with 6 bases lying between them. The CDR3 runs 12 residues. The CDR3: CASSAGSYEQYF. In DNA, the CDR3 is TGTGCCAGCAGCGCGGGTTCCTACGAGCAGTACTTC. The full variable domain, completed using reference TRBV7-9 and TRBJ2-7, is DTGVSQNPRHKITKRGQNVTFRCDPISEHNRLYWYRQTLGQGPEFLTYFQNEAQLEKSRLLSDRFSAERPKGSFSTLEIQRTEQGDSAMYLCASSAGSYEQYFGPGTRLTVT.

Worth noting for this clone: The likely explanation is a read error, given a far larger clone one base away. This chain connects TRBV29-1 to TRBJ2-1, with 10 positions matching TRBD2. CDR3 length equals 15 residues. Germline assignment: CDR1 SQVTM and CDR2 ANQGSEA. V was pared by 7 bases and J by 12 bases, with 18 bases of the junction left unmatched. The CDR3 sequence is CSAWSSGSSVLGQFF. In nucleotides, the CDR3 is TGCAGCGCTTGGTCTAGCGGGAGTTCTGTATTGGGGCAGTTCTTC.

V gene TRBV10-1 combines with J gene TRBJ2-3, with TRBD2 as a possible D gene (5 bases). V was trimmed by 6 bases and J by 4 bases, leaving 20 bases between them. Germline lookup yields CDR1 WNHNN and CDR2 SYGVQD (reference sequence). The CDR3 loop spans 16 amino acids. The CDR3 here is CASSDPVASSSDTQYF. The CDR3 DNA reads TGCGCCAGCAGCGACCCTGTGGCTAGCAGTTCAGATACGCAGTATTTT.

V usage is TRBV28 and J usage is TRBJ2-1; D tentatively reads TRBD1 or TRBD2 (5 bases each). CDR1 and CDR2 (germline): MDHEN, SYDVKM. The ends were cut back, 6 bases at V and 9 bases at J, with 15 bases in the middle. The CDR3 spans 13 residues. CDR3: CASSLRGVGEQFF. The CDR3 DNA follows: TGTGCCAGCAGCCTGAGAGGGGTTGGTGAGCAGTTCTTC.

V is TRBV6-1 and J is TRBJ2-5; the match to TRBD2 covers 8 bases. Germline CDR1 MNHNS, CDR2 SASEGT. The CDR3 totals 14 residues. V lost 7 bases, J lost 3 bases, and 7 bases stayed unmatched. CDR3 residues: CASKLGLAEETQYF. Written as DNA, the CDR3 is TGTGCCAGCAAGCTAGGACTAGCCGAAGAGACCCAGTACTTC.

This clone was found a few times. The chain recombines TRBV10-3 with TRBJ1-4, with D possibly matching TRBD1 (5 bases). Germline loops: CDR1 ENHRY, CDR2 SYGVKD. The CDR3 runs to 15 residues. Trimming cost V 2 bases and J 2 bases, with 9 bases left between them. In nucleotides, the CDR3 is TGTGCCATCAGTGAGAGGCAGGGTACTAATGAAAAACTGTTTTTT. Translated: CAISERQGTNEKLFF.

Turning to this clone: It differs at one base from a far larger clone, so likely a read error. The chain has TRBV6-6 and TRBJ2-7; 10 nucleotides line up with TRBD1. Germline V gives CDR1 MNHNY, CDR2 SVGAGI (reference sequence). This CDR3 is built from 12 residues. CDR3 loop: CASSTGQGGQHF. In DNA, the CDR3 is TGTGCCAGCAGTACCGGACAGGGGGGACAGCACTTC.

CDR3 loop: CASSRESTHNEQFF. The CDR3 nucleotides read TGTGCCAGCAGTCGGGAGAGCACCCACAATGAGCAGTTCTTC. The chain uses TRBV27 and TRBJ2-1; D perhaps matches TRBD2 (6 bases). From germline, CDR1 is MNHEY and CDR2 SMNVEV (reference sequence). This CDR3 region has 14 residues. V lost 5 bases to trimming and J lost 5 bases, with 13 bases between them.

The CDR3 coding sequence is TGTGCCAGCAGCTCCGAGGGTCGAGCGACAGATACGCAGTATTTT. The encoded protein is CASSSEGRATDTQYF. V usage is TRBV11-3 and J usage is TRBJ2-3; TRBD2 is a possible D gene (5 bases). Germline V lookup: CDR1 SGHNT, CDR2 YENEEA. This CDR3 has 15 residues. Trimming cost V 4 bases and J 3 bases, with 14 bases left between them.

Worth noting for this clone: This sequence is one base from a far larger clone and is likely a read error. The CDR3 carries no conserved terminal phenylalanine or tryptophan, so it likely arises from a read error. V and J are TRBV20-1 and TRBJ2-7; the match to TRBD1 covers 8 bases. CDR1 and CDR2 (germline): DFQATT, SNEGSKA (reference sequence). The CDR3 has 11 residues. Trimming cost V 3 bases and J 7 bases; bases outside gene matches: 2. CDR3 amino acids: CSASRQGEQYL. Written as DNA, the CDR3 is TGCAGTGCTAGCCGACAGGGGGAGCAGTACTTA.

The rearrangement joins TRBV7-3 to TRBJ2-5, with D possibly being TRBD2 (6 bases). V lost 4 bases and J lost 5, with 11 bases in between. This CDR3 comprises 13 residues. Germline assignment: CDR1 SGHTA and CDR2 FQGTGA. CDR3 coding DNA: TGTGCCAGCAGCTCGGCGGGGCGGGAGACCCAGTACTTC. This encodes CASSSAGRETQYF.

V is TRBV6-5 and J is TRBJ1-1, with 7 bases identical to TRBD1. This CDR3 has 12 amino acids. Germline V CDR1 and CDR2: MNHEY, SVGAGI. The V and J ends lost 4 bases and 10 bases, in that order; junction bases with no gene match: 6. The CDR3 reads CASSSRQGRAFF. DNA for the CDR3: TGTGCCAGCAGTTCCAGACAGGGTCGAGCTTTCTTT.

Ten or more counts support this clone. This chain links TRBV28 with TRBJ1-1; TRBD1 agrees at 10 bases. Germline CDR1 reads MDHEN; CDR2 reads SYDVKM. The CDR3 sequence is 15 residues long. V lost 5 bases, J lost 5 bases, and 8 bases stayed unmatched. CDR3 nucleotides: TGTGCCAGCAGTCCAGCGGACAGGGGGGGTACTGAAGCTTTCTTT. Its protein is CASSPADRGGTEAFF.

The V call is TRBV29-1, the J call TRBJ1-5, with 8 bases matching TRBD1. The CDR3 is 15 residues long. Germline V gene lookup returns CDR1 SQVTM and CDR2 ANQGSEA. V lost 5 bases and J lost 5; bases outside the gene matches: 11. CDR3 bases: TGCAGCGTTACTACTCAGGGGGCTGAGGATCAGCCCCAGCATTTT. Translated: CSVTTQGAEDQPQHF.

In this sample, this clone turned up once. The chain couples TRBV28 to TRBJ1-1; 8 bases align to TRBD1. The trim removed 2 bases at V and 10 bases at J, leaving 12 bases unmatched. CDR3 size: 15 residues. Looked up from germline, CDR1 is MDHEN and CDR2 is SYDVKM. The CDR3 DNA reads TGTGCCAGCAGTTTAATGGCCAGGGGGCTTGGGGGAGCTTTCTTT. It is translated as CASSLMARGLGGAFF.

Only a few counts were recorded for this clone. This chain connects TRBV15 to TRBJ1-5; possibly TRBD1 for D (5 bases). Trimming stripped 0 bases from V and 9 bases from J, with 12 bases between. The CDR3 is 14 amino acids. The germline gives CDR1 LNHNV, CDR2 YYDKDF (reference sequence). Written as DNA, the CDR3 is TGTGCCACCAGCAGAGAGGGCAGGGTCGGGCCCCAGCATTTT. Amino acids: CATSREGRVGPQHF.

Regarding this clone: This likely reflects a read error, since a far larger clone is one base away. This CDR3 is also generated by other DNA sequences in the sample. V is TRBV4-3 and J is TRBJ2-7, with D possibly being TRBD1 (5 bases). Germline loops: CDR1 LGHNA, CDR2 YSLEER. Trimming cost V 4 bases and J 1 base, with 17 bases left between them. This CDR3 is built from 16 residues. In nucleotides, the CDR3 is TGCGCCAGCAGCCCTCGGCACCCAGACAGTTCCTACGAGCAGTACTTC. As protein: CASSPRHPDSSYEQYF.

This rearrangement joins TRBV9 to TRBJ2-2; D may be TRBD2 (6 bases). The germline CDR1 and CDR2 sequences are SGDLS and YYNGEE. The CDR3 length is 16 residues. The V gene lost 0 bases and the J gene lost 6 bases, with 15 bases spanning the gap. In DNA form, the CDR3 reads TGTGCCAGCAGCGTAGTAGGGACTCAACGGGCCGGGGAGCTGTTTTTT. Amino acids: CASSVVGTQRAGELFF.